What follows is one T cell receptor (beta chain) and its context. What antigen it recognizes has not been identified. One junction end does not reproduce the germline sequence, and a read error may be involved. To prepare the library, 5' RACE was applied. Reads for this sample came from an Illumina HiSeq 2500. A second PCR of roughly 6 to 11 cycles was run with a J-beta primer mix and a sample-barcoded 5' primer. A template-switch 5' adaptor carrying 12 random nucleotides introduced a unique molecular identifier onto each TCR beta cDNA molecule. Each sample yielded at least 2.5 million CDR3-containing paired-end reads. First-strand cDNA synthesis was performed from all RNA using the Mint cDNA synthesis kit, with priming by a TRBC-specific oligonucleotide. All cDNA was treated with uracil-DNA glycosylase and then went through a first 18-cycle PCR with the universal primers M1SS and BC2_uni_R. On the authors' methods: Each sample was normalized by randomly selecting 1 million high-quality reads, each carrying a distinct molecular identifier. Reads with shared molecular identifiers were discarded instead of being binned into consensus sequences. MiTCR, with a Q25 quality threshold and the strictest error-elimination algorithm, was used for CDR3 identification, clonotype clustering and error correction. A nonparametric unseen species model with Euler transformation was used to estimate a lower bound on total TCR beta diversity. TCRdb reworked the public reads: Q25 trimming with fastp, MiXCR clone assembly, productive beta chains retained. A single entry per CDR3 protein holds the most common genes and DNA from its merged rows. TCRdb's processing, not the authors' own work, is the source of the V and J calls. Within this sample are under 1,000,000 distinct CDR3 sequences, with around 36% of them counted one time only. Of the sample, roughly 13% is held by the ten largest clones.

This entry belongs to a study of blood T cells in healthy people across ages (dated by TCRdb to between 2014 and 2017). Study-level background: In model experiments, template switching captured roughly one uniquely barcoded TCR beta cDNA molecule for every two T cells. Using the same blood draw, the study looked at two additional independent replicas of 1 million unique cDNA reads for two donors, one aged 18 to 30 and the other aged 80 or older. Donors were grouped into four age groups: young (average about 15 years), middle-aged (roughly 37), aged (around 60) and long-lived (82). Age-related changes in TCR beta repertoire diversity were measured in the study by deep sequencing normalized with unique cDNA molecular identifiers. To avoid experimental bias, donors of different ages were randomly spread across the sequencing lanes. The research as a whole found: Total diversity estimates from one million sequenced T cells were considered lower bounds and underestimates. The percentage of naive T cells measured by flow cytometry correlated strongly with observed TCR beta diversity. Conclusive comparison of naive and antigen-experienced compartments was prevented by the profiling of bulk unsorted PBMCs. As age increased, observed TCR beta diversity per million T cells dropped in a roughly linear way, and a significant reduction was already evident by age about 40. Because donor CMV infection status was unknown, age-related changes in expanded clonotypes were potentially confounded. The long-lived group showed more naive CD4+ T cells, fewer expanded clones and increased TCR diversity than the aged group, suggesting age selection.

The 39 donors, aged about 6 to 100 years, were systemically healthy Caucasian individuals from Russia. Each donor gave ten milliliters of peripheral blood, collected into EDTA-treated Vacutainer tubes. Ficoll-Paque density-gradient centrifugation was used to isolate PBMCs, with at least 7 million per sample. Trizol reagent was used to extract total RNA from the PBMCs, yielding at least 5.5 micrograms per sample. For every donor, an aliquot of PBMCs went through flow cytometry to measure the percentages of naive CD45RAhigh/CD27high T cells. The CDR3 numbers 13 residues from cysteine through phenylalanine. Only CDR3 DNA is held: 39 bases, read in frame from base 1. CDR1 and CDR2, looked up from the germline V gene, are MDHEN and SYDVKM.

The receptor chain draws on TRBV28 and TRBJ2-7, with no D gene named confidently. This sequence was found in a young man in good health. Source material: blood. The DNA sequence reads TGTGCCGGCAGTACCCAATCCAGTAACGAGCAGTACTTC. This translates into CAGSTQSSNEQYF. The entire variable domain, with the stretches around the CDR3 drawn from the reference TRBV28 and TRBJ2-7 proteins, is DVKVTQSSRYLVKRTGEKVFLECVQDMDHENMFWYRQDPGLGLRLIYFSYDVKMKEKGDIPEGYSVSREKKERFSLILESASTNQTSMYLCAGSTQSSNEQYFGPGTRLTVT.